The clone carrying this T cell receptor beta chain was found a few times. Its antigen is currently unknown. This record comes from a study of T cell responses to AZD1222 COVID-19 vaccine. Study-wide findings and caveats: Donors were chiefly white British, with a greater number of females, and clonal diversity was perhaps underestimated. Scientists sampled the repertoires only once the peak T cell response had passed. Unmutated variant regions are reportedly targeted by nearly half of spike-specific TCRs.

The V gene end was trimmed by 6 bases and the J gene end by 0 bases; junction bases not matched to a gene: 5. The germline gives CDR1 SNHLY, CDR2 FYNNEI. CDR3 length: 14 amino acids. TCRdb's table, derived via immunoSEQ multiplex PCR, lists solely in-frame clones and lacks some. The sample yields roughly 120,000 clones, around 90% seen once. This sequence joins TRBV2 and TRBJ2-7, with 7 bases lining up with TRBD2. The TCR was taken from an adult in good health. The material was peripheral blood, obtained on day 0 of MenACWY control vaccination. Here the CDR3 reads CASREREASYEQYF. In DNA, the CDR3 is TGTGCCAGCAGAGAACGGGAGGCCTCCTACGAGCAGTACTTC.